The clone carrying this T cell receptor beta chain was detected a few times. Its specificity is not known. Other nucleotide sequences from this sample produce the same CDR3. Template for every sorted-subset replicate PCR totaled roughly 210 ng DNA, around 32,000 T cell genomes. Profiling relied on immunoSEQ multiplex PCR, and the TCRdb table lists in-frame clones only, not all of them. The table has a few million clones, around 94% seen once; the top ten hold about 0.13%. These data come from a study of shared clonotypes between healthy human individuals. General observations from the study: Limitation of the genetic and exposure-history diversity represented came from the few donors.

V lost 2 bases and J 4 bases, leaving 9 bases between the germline ends. CDR1 and CDR2 (germline): SGHRS, YFSETQ. This CDR3 is 13 amino acids long. This receptor was taken from a man aged 18 to 29 in good health. Specimen: naive CD4+ T cells sorted from blood. Subset indicated: CD45RA+ positively selected. This sequence joins TRBV5-1 and TRBJ2-5, with D perhaps matching TRBD1 (6 bases). The CDR3: CASSFTGRETQYF. The CDR3 region has the DNA TGCGCCAGCAGCTTTACAGGGCGAGAGACCCAGTACTTC.